The rows below give T cell receptor beta chains drawn from one sample of a study of neurological immune-mediated disorders. TCRdb re-derived calls from the 5' RACE reads in MiXCR, one entry per CDR3 protein. The sample contains over 55,000 distinct CDR3 sequences, about 10% of which appear only once. What was sequenced was PBMCs. The receptor source for this set is a man aged 30 to 39 in good health. CDR3s include the opening cysteine and the closing phenylalanine or tryptophan. The order of the fields is V gene, J gene, clone size, D gene, CDR3 DNA, CDR3 protein. The D gene is left open where the match is weak. Clone size is not always given. Where it is, it says once, few, many or a class for expanded clones.

V gene: TRBV7-2
J gene: TRBJ1-6
clone size: many
D gene: TRBD1
CDR3 DNA: TGTGCCAGCAGCTTAGAATGGACAGGGTATTCACCCCTCCACTTT
CDR3 protein: CASSLEWTGYSPLHF

V gene: TRBV15
J gene: TRBJ2-6
clone size: many
D gene: TRBD1
CDR3 DNA: TGTGCCACCAGCAGCTCCGGGACAGAGATACCCAGCTCTGGGGCCAACGTCCTGACTTTC
CDR3 protein: CATSSSGTEIPSSGANVLTF

V gene: TRBV4-2
J gene: TRBJ2-5
clone size: many
D gene: .
CDR3 DNA: TGTGCCAGCAGCCCGGGACTCCATCCCCAGGAGACCCAGTACTTC
CDR3 protein: CASSPGLHPQETQYF

V gene: TRBV4-1
J gene: TRBJ2-3
clone size: many
D gene: .
CDR3 DNA: TGCGCCAGCAGCCTAGTCGTACATGGGATCACAGATACGCAGTATTTT
CDR3 protein: CASSLVVHGITDTQYF

V gene: TRBV28
J gene: TRBJ1-1
clone size: many
D gene: TRBD1
CDR3 DNA: TGTGCCAGCAGTTTCGCAGGGGGCGCTGGGGACACTGAAGCTTTCTTT
CDR3 protein: CASSFAGGAGDTEAFF

V gene: TRBV20-1
J gene: TRBJ2-3
clone size: many
D gene: TRBD2
CDR3 DNA: TGCAGTGCTAGCTCTTCTAGCGGGACGGCAGATACGCAGTATTTT
CDR3 protein: CSASSSSGTADTQYF

V gene: TRBV20-1
J gene: TRBJ2-1
clone size: many
D gene: .
CDR3 DNA: TGCAGTGCAAACCAGGGAGGTTACAACTACAATGAGCAGTTCTTC
CDR3 protein: CSANQGGYNYNEQFF

V gene: TRBV6-6
J gene: TRBJ1-5
clone size: many
D gene: TRBD1
CDR3 DNA: TGTGCCAGCAGTCCGTCGGGACAGCCTTGGCCCCAGCATTTT
CDR3 protein: CASSPSGQPWPQHF

V gene: TRBV5-6
J gene: TRBJ2-1
clone size: many
D gene: .
CDR3 DNA: TGTGCCAGCAGCCCGTTCGCGGGATGGACCTACAATGAGCAGTTCTTC
CDR3 protein: CASSPFAGWTYNEQFF

V gene: TRBV5-5
J gene: TRBJ1-3
clone size: many
D gene: TRBD1
CDR3 DNA: TGTGCCAGCAGCTCCACGACAGGGATGGCGGCTGGAAACACCATATATTTT
CDR3 protein: CASSSTTGMAAGNTIYF

V gene: TRBV6-6
J gene: TRBJ1-5
clone size: many
D gene: .
CDR3 DNA: TGTGCCAGCAGTGGAGCGAGGGGCGCGAGCAATCAGCCCCAGCATTTT
CDR3 protein: CASSGARGASNQPQHF

V gene: TRBV5-1
J gene: TRBJ2-1
clone size: many
D gene: .
CDR3 DNA: TGCGCCAGCAGCTTGAGGACGGAGGCCGATGAGCAGTTCTTC
CDR3 protein: CASSLRTEADEQFF

V gene: TRBV12-3/TRBV12-4
J gene: TRBJ2-7
clone size: once
D gene: TRBD2
CDR3 DNA: TGTGCCAGCCGGGAGGGAGGGGAGGCAACCTACGAGCAGTACTTC
CDR3 protein: CASREGGEATYEQYF

V gene: TRBV4-1
J gene: TRBJ2-2
clone size: .
D gene: TRBD1
CDR3 DNA: TGCGCCAGCAGCCAAGCCGGGACAGGGTTCCCCGGGGAGCTGTTTTTT
CDR3 protein: CASSQAGTGFPGELFF

V gene: TRBV7-3
J gene: TRBJ1-2
clone size: once
D gene: TRBD1
CDR3 DNA: TGTGCCAACAGCTTACCGGGACAGGGGATAGGCTACACCTTC
CDR3 protein: CANSLPGQGIGYTF

V gene: TRBV5-1
J gene: TRBJ2-5
clone size: many
D gene: .
CDR3 DNA: TGCGCCAGCAGCTTTAGCGGAGGGTACCAAGAGACCCAGTACTTC
CDR3 protein: CASSFSGGYQETQYF

V gene: TRBV28
J gene: TRBJ2-6
clone size: many
D gene: TRBD2
CDR3 DNA: TGTGCCAGCAGTTTAGTAGCGGGACCCTCTCTCTCTGGGGCCAACGTCCTGACTTTC
CDR3 protein: CASSLVAGPSLSGANVLTF

V gene: TRBV5-1
J gene: TRBJ2-3
clone size: many
D gene: .
CDR3 DNA: TGCGCCAGCAGCCACGACCGCACAGATACGCAGTATTTT
CDR3 protein: CASSHDRTDTQYF

V gene: TRBV7-2
J gene: TRBJ1-1
clone size: many
D gene: .
CDR3 DNA: TGTGCCAGCAGCCCAAACCTTCAGTGGACTGAAGCTTTCTTT
CDR3 protein: CASSPNLQWTEAFF

V gene: TRBV6-6
J gene: TRBJ2-3
clone size: many
D gene: TRBD2
CDR3 DNA: TGTGCCAGCAGCGAGAGACGTGGGAGGGCCGGAGATACGCAGTATTTT
CDR3 protein: CASSERRGRAGDTQYF